The 23 T cell receptor beta chains below come from one sample, sequenced in a study of T cell repertoires in ileal Crohn's disease. Time point here: neoterminal ileum biopsy at postoperative endoscopy, about 6 months after surgery. Sequencing used immunoSEQ multiplex PCR; TCRdb keeps in-frame clones, though not all of them. This sample has 12,000 or so clones, with more than 75% found just once. Sequencing was done on a sample of ileal tissue. The receptors were sampled from an adult with Crohn's disease.

The CDR3 region has the DNA TGTGCCATCAGTGCTTCAGCGGGGGGGCCAGATACGCAGTATTTT. This encodes CAISASAGGPDTQYF. This chain links TRBV10-3 with TRBJ2-3, with 10 bases aligning to TRBD2. CDR1 and CDR2 (germline): ENHRY, SYGVKD. V lost 4 bases to trimming and J lost 4 bases; unmatched junction nucleotides: 5. This CDR3 contains 15 residues.

The V call is TRBV30, the J call TRBJ2-1; a possible D gene is TRBD2 (5 bases). Germline CDR1 and CDR2: GTSNPN and SVGIG (reference sequence). V was shortened by 0 bases and J by 0 bases, with 15 bases between the two germline ends. CDR3 size: 17 residues. The CDR3 DNA reads as TGTGCCTGGAGTGTTTCAAGAGGGTTGAGCTCCTACAATGAGCAGTTCTTC. Translation gives CAWSVSRGLSSYNEQFF.

The chain links TRBV9 to TRBJ1-3; D not resolved. CDR3 size: 15 residues. Germline V CDR1 and CDR2: SGDLS, YYNGEE. V gave up 0 bases and J gave up 2 bases, with 9 bases separating them. In DNA, the CDR3 is TGTGCCAGCAGCGTAGGACCAGAGGCTGGAAACACCATATATTTT. Translating gives CASSVGPEAGNTIYF.

CDR3 sequence reads: CAWSRQGNRNTGELFF. The CDR3 DNA is TGTGCCTGGAGTCGTCAGGGGAACAGAAACACCGGGGAGCTGTTTTTT. The chain recombines TRBV30 with TRBJ2-2; possible D gene TRBD1, 6 bases. CDR1 GTSNPN and CDR2 SVGIG come from the germline V gene (reference sequence). Deletions cut 2 bases from V and 2 bases from J, with 15 bases between. CDR3 length equals 16 residues.

The CDR3 coding sequence is TGTGCCAGCTCACCAACAAGTAATAGCAATCAGCCCCAGCATTTT. Translation gives CASSPTSNSNQPQHF. V and J are TRBV18 and TRBJ1-5; D is undetermined. Germline V gives CDR1 KGHSH, CDR2 LQKENI. V was pared by 2 bases and J by 0 bases, with 8 bases between. CDR3 length: 15 amino acids.

This chain links TRBV5-1 with TRBJ1-6, with TRBD1 matching 7 bases. CDR1 SGHRS and CDR2 YFSETQ come from the germline V gene. The CDR3 spans 15 residues. V lost 4 bases to trimming and J lost 8 bases; unmatched junction nucleotides: 9. The CDR3 here is CASSPGTAGDSPLHF. The CDR3 region has the DNA TGCGCCAGCAGCCCCGGGACAGCGGGGGATTCACCCCTCCACTTT. The full variable domain, with the rest looked up from reference TRBV5-1 and TRBJ1-6, is KAGVTQTPRYLIKTRGQQVTLSCSPISGHRSVSWYQQTPGQGLQFLFEYFSETQRNKGNFPGRFSGRQFSNSRSEMNVSTLELGDSALYLCASSPGTAGDSPLHFGNGTRLTVT.

The chain has TRBV12-5 and TRBJ1-5, with D possibly being TRBD1 (6 bases). This CDR3 is built from 16 residues. Germline V gene sequence: CDR1 LGHNT, CDR2 FRNRAP. Trimming pared 3 bases from V and 1 base from J, leaving 13 bases between. CDR3 amino acids: CASGFRQGLSNQPQHF. CDR3 coding DNA: TGTGCTAGTGGTTTTAGGCAGGGGTTAAGCAATCAGCCCCAGCATTTT.

The chain is built from TRBV29-1 and TRBJ1-5, with TRBD1 as a possible D gene (5 bases). This CDR3 comprises 12 residues. The germline CDR1 and CDR2 sequences are SQVTM and ANQGSEA. V was shortened by 6 bases and J by 4 bases, with 10 bases between the two germline ends. CDR3 in amino acids: CSVQATNQPQHF. CDR3 in DNA: TGCAGCGTACAGGCCACGAATCAGCCCCAGCATTTT.

This chain uses TRBV5-6 with TRBJ2-3; the D gene is possibly TRBD2 (6 bases). CDR3 size: 17 residues. The V gene lost 2 bases and the J gene lost 0 bases, with 16 bases spanning the gap. Germline V lookup: CDR1 SGHDT, CDR2 YYEEEE. The CDR3 DNA reads TGTGCCAGCAGCTTTGGGGACGGGCGGGAAAGCACAGATACGCAGTATTTT. It specifies CASSFGDGRESTDTQYF.

This clone was detected a few times. The CDR3 sequence: CATSRDPVTANTGELFF. For the CDR3, the DNA is TGTGCCACCAGCAGAGATCCCGTGACAGCGAACACCGGGGAGCTGTTTTTT. The chain couples TRBV15 to TRBJ2-2; a weak D match, TRBD1 (5 bases). This CDR3 spans 17 amino acids. With 0 bases removed from V and 0 bases from J, the gap between germline ends came to 11 bases. In germline, CDR1 is LNHNV, CDR2 YYDKDF (reference sequence).

The chain has TRBV5-1 and TRBJ2-3; 12 bases agree with TRBD2. Germline CDR1 SGHRS, CDR2 YFSETQ. The junction had 6 bases not matched to a gene; V was cut back by 4 bases and J by 0 bases. CDR3 length: 17 amino acids. The CDR3 region has the DNA TGCGCCAGCAGCCGAATGACTAGCGGGGGTAGCACAGATACGCAGTATTTT. It is translated as CASSRMTSGGSTDTQYF.

V gene TRBV15 combines with J gene TRBJ2-1; 12 bases agree with TRBD2. Germline CDR1 reads LNHNV; CDR2 reads YYDKDF (reference sequence). CDR3 length equals 16 residues. Trimming removed 3 bases from V and 3 bases from J; junction bases left unmatched: 3. CDR3: CATSSRTSGNYNEQFF. The CDR3 coding sequence is TGTGCCACCAGCAGCCGGACTAGCGGGAACTACAATGAGCAGTTCTTC. Variable domain in full (rest from reference TRBV15 and TRBJ2-1): DAMVIQNPRYQVTQFGKPVTLSCSQTLNHNVMYWYQQKSSQAPKLLFHYYDKDFNNEADTPDNFQSRRPNTSFCFLDIRSPGLGDTAMYLCATSSRTSGNYNEQFFGPGTRLTVL.

This rearrangement joins TRBV18 to TRBJ2-6, with 8 bases aligning to TRBD1. Trimming cost V 3 bases and J 1 base; bases outside gene matches: 2. Germline V gene sequence: CDR1 KGHSH, CDR2 LQKENI. The CDR3 extends over 16 amino acids. This CDR3 reads CASSPRGLSGANVLTF. The CDR3 coding sequence is TGTGCCAGCTCACCCAGGGGGCTATCTGGGGCCAACGTCCTGACTTTC.

This sequence joins TRBV5-4 and TRBJ2-1; no definite D call. The ends were cut back, 2 bases at V and 4 bases at J, with 7 bases in the middle. This CDR3 spans 13 amino acids. CDR1 and CDR2 from the germline V gene are SGHNT and YYREEE (reference sequence). The CDR3 spells CASSFTEYNEQFF. The CDR3 nucleotides read TGTGCCAGCAGCTTCACAGAATACAATGAGCAGTTCTTC.

The chain recombines TRBV6-1 with TRBJ1-1; a possible D gene is TRBD1 (5 bases). V dropped 4 bases and J dropped 4 bases, with 16 bases sitting between them. The CDR3 has 15 amino acids. The germline V gene has CDR1 MNHNS and CDR2 SASEGT. DNA of the CDR3: TGTGCCAGCAGTGTCTCCTTCCAGGGTGGCACTGAAGCTTTCTTT. This gives the protein CASSVSFQGGTEAFF.

The chain employs TRBV9 and TRBJ2-1; 8 bases fit TRBD2. The CDR3 sequence is 15 residues long. After removal of 1 base from V and 4 bases from J, the junction contained 4 bases not matched to a gene. Germline CDR1 reads SGDLS; CDR2 reads YYNGEE. As DNA, the CDR3 is TGTGCCAGCAGCGTACAAGGCGGGGGGTACAATGAGCAGTTCTTC. Residues: CASSVQGGGYNEQFF. The whole variable domain, filled in from reference TRBV9 and TRBJ2-1, reads DSGVTQTPKHLITATGQRVTLRCSPRSGDLSVYWYQQSLDQGLQFLIQYYNGEERAKGNILERFSAQQFPDLHSELNLSSLELGDSALYFCASSVQGGGYNEQFFGPGTRLTVL.

V and J are TRBV6-1 and TRBJ2-7, with D perhaps matching TRBD1 (5 bases). The CDR3 covers 15 residues. The germline V and J ends were trimmed by 2 bases and 4 bases, with 15 bases remaining between them. Germline CDR1 is MNHNS and CDR2 is SASEGT. The CDR3 region is CASSEMEWTHYEQYF. The CDR3 nucleotides are TGTGCCAGCAGTGAAATGGAATGGACACATTACGAGCAGTACTTC.

V usage is TRBV28 and J usage is TRBJ1-2, with TRBD1 as a possible D gene (5 bases). Trimming removed 8 bases from V and 3 bases from J, with 16 bases in between. The CDR3 consists of 14 residues. Germline CDR1 MDHEN, CDR2 SYDVKM. The CDR3 spells CASHPGSTDYGYTF. CDR3 bases: TGTGCCAGCCATCCCGGGTCGACAGACTATGGCTACACCTTC.

The chain carries TRBV27 and TRBJ2-5; 9 positions agree with TRBD1. The germline CDR1 and CDR2 sequences are MNHEY and SMNVEV (reference sequence). The CDR3 spans 13 residues. J gave up 5 bases and V 10 bases, and 8 bases lay outside the gene matches. The CDR3 region is CATRTGAGETQYF. Written as DNA, the CDR3 is TGTGCCACCCGGACAGGGGCGGGGGAGACCCAGTACTTC.

This chain uses TRBV7-9 with TRBJ2-5, with 12 positions matching TRBD2. Germline assignment: CDR1 SEHNR and CDR2 FQNEAQ (reference sequence). The CDR3 sequence is 17 residues long. The J segment lost 1 base and the V segment lost 4 bases, leaving 7 bases of the junction unmatched. DNA of the CDR3: TGTGCCAGCAGCTCCCCCCTAGCGGGGGGGTCCCAAGAGACCCAGTACTTC. Translation: CASSSPLAGGSQETQYF.

This clone was seen only a few times. This chain joins TRBV6-4 and TRBJ1-1; a possible D gene is TRBD1 (6 bases). Trimming took 6 bases from V and 1 from J, leaving 9 bases between them. This CDR3 region has 13 residues. The germline V gene has CDR1 MRHNA and CDR2 SNTAGT. DNA of the CDR3: TGTGCCAGCAGCCGGACAGAGAACACTGAAGCTTTCTTT. Its protein product is CASSRTENTEAFF.

This chain joins TRBV10-3 and TRBJ2-3; TRBD2 aligns across 7 bases. Germline V gene data show CDR1 as ENHRY and CDR2 as SYGVKD. The CDR3 spans 14 residues. V shed 0 bases, J shed 3 bases, and the junction held 0 bases outside the gene matches. CDR3 DNA: TGTGCCATCAGTGAGTCTAGCGGGACAGATACGCAGTATTTT. Encoded protein: CAISESSGTDTQYF.

The chain recombines TRBV2 with TRBJ2-2; 13 bases line up with TRBD2. Trimming at V came to 4 bases and at J to 5 bases, leaving 7 bases not matched to a gene. CDR3 length: 17 amino acids. Germline values: CDR1 SNHLY, CDR2 FYNNEI. The CDR3, as DNA: TGTGCCAGCAGTGTACTAGCGGGGGGGCCAAGAACCGGGGAGCTGTTTTTT. This codes for CASSVLAGGPRTGELFF.